The entry below describes one TCR beta chain. This entry comes from a study of OX40 agonist ivuxolimab in advanced cancers. The overall study: Those enrolled were less than 85% male, with a mean age of around 58 years and ages from roughly 23 to 79.

The CDR3 runs to 11 residues. Per germline, CDR1 SEHNR and CDR2 FQNEAQ (reference sequence). V was pared by 4 bases and J by 10 bases, with 8 bases between. The method was immunoSEQ multiplex PCR; TCRdb's version includes in-frame clones alone and lacks a portion of them. This table holds 40,000 to 60,000 clones, about 86% found once. The V gene is TRBV7-9, the J gene TRBJ2-1; weak D call: TRBD1 (6 bases). This clonotype originated in an adult with an advanced solid tumor such as melanoma, head and neck, liver or kidney cancer. The source material was CD4+ or CD8+ T cells sorted from blood, sampled in a trial of the OX40 agonist ivuxolimab. CDR3 nucleotides: TGTGCCAGCAGCTACGACAGGGAGCAGTTCTTC. Translation gives CASSYDREQFF. Full variable domain (rest looked up from reference TRBV7-9 and TRBJ2-1): DTGVSQNPRHKITKRGQNVTFRCDPISEHNRLYWYRQTLGQGPEFLTYFQNEAQLEKSRLLSDRFSAERPKGSFSTLEIQRTEQGDSAMYLCASSYDREQFFGPGTRLTVL.